The 20 T cell receptor beta chains below come from one sample, sequenced in a study of CXCR3-negative and CXCR3-positive naive CD8 T cells. TRB cDNA libraries were made by UMI-labeled 5' RACE. After re-calling the 5' RACE reads, TCRdb lists one entry per CDR3 protein, DNA absent. Seen in this sample are about 84,000 distinct CDR3 sequences; the ten most common clones hold about 0.62%. Study-wide points: Relative to CXCR3-negative naive cells, CXCR3-positive naive cells had more hydrophobic TRB CDR3s.

The antigens of these receptors remain unknown. Sequencing was done on a sample of naive CXCR3+ CD8+ T cells from blood. As for subset: CD45RO-CCR7+CD27+CD95- naive CD8+ T cells expressing CXCR3 (TNR3+). These receptors originate from a human donor in good health. Some clones in this sample may be carry-over from other donors' samples.

This chain uses TRBV3-1 with TRBJ2-1; TCRdb indicates TRBD2, and absent DNA this call remains unverified. Germline-derived CDR1 and CDR2 are LGHDT and YNNKEL (reference sequence). This CDR3 is built from 18 residues. The CDR3 protein is CASSQELVLAGGYNEQFF.

This chain joins TRBV5-4 and TRBJ2-7; the TCRdb call, TRBD1, lacks DNA for checking. Germline V lookup: CDR1 SGHNT, CDR2 YYREEE (reference sequence). The CDR3 is made up of 14 amino acids. Here the CDR3 reads CASTGTGDSYEQYF.

V is TRBV7-9 and J is TRBJ1-2; TCRdb returns TRBD1, unconfirmable since there is no DNA. CDR3 length equals 14 residues. Germline CDR1 is SEHNR and CDR2 is FQNEAQ (reference sequence). CDR3 residues: CASSQGDVNYGYTF.

The chain combines TRBV29-1 with TRBJ1-2; lacking DNA, the TRBD1 call made by TCRdb goes unchecked. The CDR3 has 15 amino acids. Germline V gene lookup returns CDR1 SQVTM and CDR2 ANQGSEA. The CDR3 reads CSVLDPLTGTYGYTF.

The chain couples TRBV3-1 to TRBJ2-1. CDR1 and CDR2 (germline): LGHDT, YNNKEL (reference sequence). This CDR3 has 15 amino acids. CDR3 sequence: CASSQEWGSYNEQFF.

The gene calls are TRBV12-3 or TRBV12-4 and TRBJ2-3; TCRdb picks TRBD2, but there is no DNA to check that call. This CDR3 is built from 16 residues. The CDR3 sequence: CASSLAGGLAGATQYF.

The CDR3 here is CASSLIKGVRYTDTQYF. The chain joins TRBV7-9 to TRBJ2-3; the D call from TCRdb, TRBD1, cannot be confirmed without DNA. CDR3 size: 17 residues. CDR1 is SEHNR, CDR2 FQNEAQ, per germline (reference sequence).

The CDR3 loop reads CASSQDQTAGANVLTF. The V and J genes are TRBV4-3 and TRBJ2-6; TCRdb's assignment of TRBD1 cannot be checked, as there is no DNA. The CDR3 runs 16 residues. Germline V gene lookup returns CDR1 LGHNA and CDR2 YSLEER.

CDR3 sequence reads: CASSRDRDQDTQYF. The rearrangement joins TRBV27 to TRBJ2-3; absent DNA, TCRdb's TRBD1 call cannot be checked. Germline values: CDR1 MNHEY, CDR2 SMNVEV (reference sequence). CDR3 length equals 14 residues.

The chain combines TRBV29-1 with TRBJ1-5; lacking DNA, the TRBD1 call made by TCRdb goes unchecked. The CDR3 contains 13 residues. The germline CDR1 and CDR2 sequences are SQVTM and ANQGSEA. The CDR3 reads CSVPDRGNQPQHF.

The genes are TRBV4-2 and TRBJ2-7; lacking DNA, the TRBD2 call made by TCRdb goes unchecked. CDR1 and CDR2 from the germline V gene are LGHNA and YNFKEQ. The CDR3 totals 16 residues. CDR3 in amino acids: CASSQDGTSGGYEQYF.

The chain employs TRBV7-8 and TRBJ1-1; TCRdb selects TRBD1, and the lack of DNA leaves this call unchecked. Germline V lookup: CDR1 SGHVS, CDR2 FQNEAQ. This CDR3 has 14 amino acids. The CDR3 is CASSLEGGNTEAFF.

The chain has TRBV7-3 and TRBJ2-1; as DNA is missing, the TRBD1 call by TCRdb cannot be tested. This CDR3 spans 15 amino acids. Germline values: CDR1 SGHTA, CDR2 FQGTGA. The CDR3 region is CASSLMKGAGNEQFF.

V usage is TRBV14 and J usage is TRBJ2-5. The CDR3 is made up of 14 amino acids. Germline V gene lookup returns CDR1 SGHDN and CDR2 FVKESK. Here the CDR3 reads CASSQVSVKETQYF.

The chain uses TRBV28 and TRBJ1-1. There are 13 residues in the CDR3. Per germline, CDR1 MDHEN and CDR2 SYDVKM. The CDR3 spells CASSLAGNTEAFF.

The chain links TRBV25-1 to TRBJ2-3; TCRdb proposes TRBD1, but this gene call is untestable without DNA. From germline, CDR1 is MGHDK and CDR2 SYGVNS. The CDR3 contains 16 residues. CDR3 in amino acids: CASSEGQSSYTDTQYF.

The rearrangement links TRBV5-8 to TRBJ2-7. From germline, CDR1 is SGHTS and CDR2 YDEGEE. The CDR3 is 14 amino acids. CDR3 loop: CASSLGQGLLEQYF.

J is TRBJ2-5 and V is TRBV5-6; TCRdb's D call, TRBD1, is unchecked because there is no DNA. The CDR3 consists of 15 residues. CDR1 is SGHDT and CDR2 is YYEEEE in the germline V gene. CDR3 region: CASSLGGGPRETQYF.

The chain combines TRBV20-1 with TRBJ2-3; the D gene TCRdb calls, TRBD2, cannot be checked with no DNA. Germline CDR1 DFQATT, CDR2 SNEGSKA (reference sequence). The CDR3 is made up of 20 amino acids. The CDR3 loop is CSARAPGLADTLSSTDTQYF.

V usage is TRBV20-1 and J usage is TRBJ2-7; TCRdb's D call, TRBD2, is unchecked because there is no DNA. Per the germline V gene, CDR1 is DFQATT and CDR2 is SNEGSKA (reference sequence). The CDR3 spans 15 residues. The CDR3 sequence is CSARTTSGVPYEQYF.